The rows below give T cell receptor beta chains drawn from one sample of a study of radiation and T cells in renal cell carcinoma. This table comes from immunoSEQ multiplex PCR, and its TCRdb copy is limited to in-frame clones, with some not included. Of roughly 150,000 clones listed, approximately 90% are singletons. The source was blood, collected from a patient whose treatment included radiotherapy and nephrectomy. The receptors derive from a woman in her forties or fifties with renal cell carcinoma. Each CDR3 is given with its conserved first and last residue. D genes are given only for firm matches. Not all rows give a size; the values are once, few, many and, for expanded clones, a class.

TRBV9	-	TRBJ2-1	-	TGTGCCAGCAGCGTACGGTTCGAGGTCAATGAGCAGTTCTTC	CASSVRFEVNEQFF
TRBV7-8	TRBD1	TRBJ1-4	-	TGTGCCAGCAGCTTGACAGGGCCAACTAATGAAAAACTGTTTTTT	CASSLTGPTNEKLFF
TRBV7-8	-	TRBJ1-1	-	TGTGCCAGCAGCCTCAGGACAGTCAACACTGAAGCTTTCTTT	CASSLRTVNTEAFF
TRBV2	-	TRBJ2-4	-	TGTGCCAGCAGTGAAGAAGCTAAGGGGGTCATTCAGTACTTC	CASSEEAKGVIQYF
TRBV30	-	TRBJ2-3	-	TGTGCCTGGAGTCGGTTGCGGGGCTACACAGATACGCAGTATTTT	CAWSRLRGYTDTQYF
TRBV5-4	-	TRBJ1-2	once	TGTGCCAGCAGCCCAGGAAACCGACAGGATGGCTACACCTTC	CASSPGNRQDGYTF
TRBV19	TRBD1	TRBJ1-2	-	TGTGCCAGTAGTACCGGGACAGCATATGGCTACACCTTC	CASSTGTAYGYTF
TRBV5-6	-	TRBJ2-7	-	TGTGCCAGCAGCTTCGGTTACGAGCAGTACTTC	CASSFGYEQYF
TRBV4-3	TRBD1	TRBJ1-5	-	TGCGCCAGCAGCCGAACGACAGGGTACAATCAGCCCCAGCATTTT	CASSRTTGYNQPQHF
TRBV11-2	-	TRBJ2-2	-	TGTGCCAGCAGCCCCCGGATGGGCACCGGGGAGCTGTTTTTT	CASSPRMGTGELFF
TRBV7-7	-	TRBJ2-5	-	TGTGCTAGCAGCTTCAGACCAAAAGAGACCCAGTACTTC	CASSFRPKETQYF
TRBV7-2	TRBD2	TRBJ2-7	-	TGTGCCAGCAGCTTGTACCTAGCGGGGGGCTCCTACGAGCAGTACTTC	CASSLYLAGGSYEQYF
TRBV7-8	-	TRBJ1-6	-	TGTGCCAGCAGCCGCCGGGACTCTAATAATTCACCCCTCCACTTT	CASSRRDSNNSPLHF
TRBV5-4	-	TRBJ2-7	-	TGTGCCAGCAGCCTCCCGGGCGATCGGGCCCACGAGCAGTACTTC	CASSLPGDRAHEQYF
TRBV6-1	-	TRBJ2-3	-	TGTGCCAGCAGCGCTGTTATTAGCACAGATACGCAGTATTTT	CASSAVISTDTQYF
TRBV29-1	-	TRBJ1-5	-	TGCAGCGTCAGAGACGGGAATCAGCCCCAGCATTTT	CSVRDGNQPQHF
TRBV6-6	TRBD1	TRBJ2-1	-	TGTGCCAGCAGTAGCCGGGACAGGGGAAACAATGAGCAGTTCTTC	CASSSRDRGNNEQFF
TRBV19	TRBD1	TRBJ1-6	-	TGTGCCAGTAGTTCCCAGGGGGGGATTAATTCACCCCTCCACTTT	CASSSQGGINSPLHF
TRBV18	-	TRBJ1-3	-	TGTGCCAGCTCGCCGGACCTCGTGCCAGCATACTCTGGAAACACCATATATTTT	CASSPDLVPAYSGNTIYF
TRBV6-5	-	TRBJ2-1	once	TGTGCCAGCAGGGGGGTTAGCTCCTACAATGAGCAGTTCTTC	CASRGVSSYNEQFF
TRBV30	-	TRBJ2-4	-	TGTGCCTGGAGCCTAGGAACCGGGACAGCCAAAAACATTCAGTACTTC	CAWSLGTGTAKNIQYF
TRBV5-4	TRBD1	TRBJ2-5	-	TGTGCCAGCAGCCATCAGACAGGGGCGCAGGAGACCCAGTACTTC	CASSHQTGAQETQYF
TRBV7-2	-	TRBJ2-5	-	TGTGCCAGCAGCTTCGGAGGAGGGGGAGAGACCCAGTACTTC	CASSFGGGGETQYF
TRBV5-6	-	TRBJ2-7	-	TGTGCCAGCAGCCCGGACAGTACCTCCTACGAGCAGTACTTC	CASSPDSTSYEQYF
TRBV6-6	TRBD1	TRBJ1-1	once	TGTGCCAGCAGGGCTACAGGGGCCGGTAGCACTGAAGCTTTCTTT	CASRATGAGSTEAFF
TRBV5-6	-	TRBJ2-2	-	TGTGCCAGCAGAGGGGATTTGAACACCGGGGAGCTGTTTTTT	CASRGDLNTGELFF
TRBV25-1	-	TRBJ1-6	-	TGTGCCAGCAGTGAGGGGCTCCGGAATTCACCCCTCCACTTT	CASSEGLRNSPLHF
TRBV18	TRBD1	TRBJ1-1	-	TGTGCCAGCTCAAGGGACAGGGGAATTGAAGCTTTCTTT	CASSRDRGIEAFF
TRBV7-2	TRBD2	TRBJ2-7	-	TGTGCCAGCAGCTTAGATCCGGGGGGGCTCTACGAGCAGTACTTC	CASSLDPGGLYEQYF
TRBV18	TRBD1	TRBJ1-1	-	TGTGCCAGCTCAAGTACACAGGGGCTGAACACTGAAGCTTTCTTT	CASSSTQGLNTEAFF
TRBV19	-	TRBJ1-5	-	TGTGCCAGTAGAAACCAGGGCCATCAGCCCCAGCATTTT	CASRNQGHQPQHF
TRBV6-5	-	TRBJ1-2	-	TGTGCCAGCAGAACCCCGGGACACCCGAGCGGCTACACCTTC	CASRTPGHPSGYTF
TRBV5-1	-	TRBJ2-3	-	TGCGCCAGCAGCTTTGGAGGGGGTGCAGATACGCAGTATTTT	CASSFGGGADTQYF
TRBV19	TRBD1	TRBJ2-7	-	TGTGCCAGTAGTAGGGGATGGGACAGGGTGCCGTCCTACGAGCAGTACTTC	CASSRGWDRVPSYEQYF
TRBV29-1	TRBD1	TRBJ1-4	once	TGCAGCGTCGATGCGGCAGGGGGTGAAAAACTGTTTTTT	CSVDAAGGEKLFF
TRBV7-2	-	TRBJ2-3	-	TGTGCCAGCAGCCCTCAGGGATCAGATACGCAGTATTTT	CASSPQGSDTQYF
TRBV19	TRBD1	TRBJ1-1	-	TGTGCCAGTAGTAAGGAGGGGGCCTACACTGAAGCTTTCTTT	CASSKEGAYTEAFF
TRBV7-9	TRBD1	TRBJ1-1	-	TGTGCCAGCAGCCCGGGGGACAGGGTGAACACTGAAGCTTTCTTT	CASSPGDRVNTEAFF
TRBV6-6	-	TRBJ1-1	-	TGTGCCAGCAAACGAGGACAGCAGAACACTGAAGCTTTCTTT	CASKRGQQNTEAFF
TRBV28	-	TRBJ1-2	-	TGTGCCAGCATCCCCCGGCCCCGGGGGCGCGAAAGTGGCTACACCTTC	CASIPRPRGRESGYTF
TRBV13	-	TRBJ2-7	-	TGTGCCAGCACCTTAGGCCCAGGGCCCTACGAGCAGTACTTC	CASTLGPGPYEQYF
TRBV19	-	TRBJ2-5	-	TGTGCCAGTAAATCCTTAGCGGCACAAGAGACCCAGTACTTC	CASKSLAAQETQYF
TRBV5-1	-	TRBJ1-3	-	TGCGCCAGCAGCCCTCAACCCCTTGCGGGACGCGACACCATATATTTT	CASSPQPLAGRDTIYF
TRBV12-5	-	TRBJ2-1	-	TGTGCTAGTGGCCCCATACAGGGAAGGAGGGGCAATGAGCAGTTCTTC	CASGPIQGRRGNEQFF
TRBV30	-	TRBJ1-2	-	TGTGCCTGGAGTCCAGGGGTGAGAAACTATGGCTACACCTTC	CAWSPGVRNYGYTF
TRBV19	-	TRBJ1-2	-	TGTGCCAGTAGTCCCTTACCCGCCTTGGACTATGGCTACACCTTC	CASSPLPALDYGYTF
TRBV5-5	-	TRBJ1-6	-	TGTGCCAGCAGCCATTCATTTTTACCCCGTCAGATTAATTCACCCCTCCACTTT	CASSHSFLPRQINSPLHF
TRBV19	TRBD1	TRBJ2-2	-	TGTGCCAGTAGACAAGGGACAGGATCCCCCCTTACCGGGGAGCTGTTTTTT	CASRQGTGSPLTGELFF
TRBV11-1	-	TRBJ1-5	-	TGTGCCAGCCGGCTTACCCTTTTCCCCCACAATCAGCCCCAGCATTTT	CASRLTLFPHNQPQHF
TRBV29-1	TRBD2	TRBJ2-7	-	TGCAGCGTTGATGGGGCTAGCGGCTCCTACGAGCAGTACTTC	CSVDGASGSYEQYF
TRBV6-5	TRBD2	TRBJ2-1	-	TGTGCCAGCAGTTACGCTAGCGGGGGACCTTACAATGAGCAGTTCTTC	CASSYASGGPYNEQFF
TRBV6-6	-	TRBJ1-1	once	TGTGCCAGCAGTTACCCTTTGAGGCCCACTGAAGCTTTCTTT	CASSYPLRPTEAFF